This TCR beta chain comes out of a study of blood T cell repertoires in COVID-19. The wider study: There were acute and convalescent COVID-19 samples, and they came from the United States, Italy and Spain.

Everyone who took part was about 18 to 89 years old, and they came from 24 US areas. Assay used: immunoSEQ multiplex PCR; TCRdb lists only in-frame clones, some missing. The data show over 250,000 clones, 87% seen once. V was trimmed by 0 bases and J by 6 bases, leaving 12 bases between them. The CDR3 runs to 16 residues. Germline-derived CDR1 and CDR2 are MGHRA and YSYEKL. This chain joins TRBV4-1 and TRBJ1-6; D possibly corresponds to TRBD1 (5 bases). The sequenced material came from PBMCs or T cells enriched from blood (not recorded which). The sequence derives from a woman younger than 45 who had recovered from COVID-19. In DNA form, the CDR3 reads TGCGCCAGCAGCCAAGATGGATCAGGGCCTAATTCACCCCTCCACTTT. This encodes CASSQDGSGPNSPLHF.